A selection of T cell receptor beta chains follows, all from one sample in a study of patients and donors after allogeneic stem cell transplantation. MiXCR was run by TCRdb on the RT-PCR reads, yielding one entry per CDR3 protein. The data contain more than 850,000 distinct CDR3 sequences, under 20% of them singletons. Material: blood, either unsorted or a sorted T cell fraction (not recorded which). The source is a human donor who was either an allogeneic HSCT recipient or a stem cell or donor lymphocyte infusion donor (not recorded which). It is not recorded whose cells these are; they may come from a transplant donor. Each CDR3 is given with its conserved first and last residue. The D gene is left open where the match is weak. The size field is filled for only some rows; it gives once, few, many or a size class.

>.|TRBJ2-7|TRBD2|TRBV20-1
CSAGTSGGLWEQYF
TGCAGTGCCGGGACTAGCGGGGGCCTTTGGGAGCAGTACTTC
>.|TRBJ1-4|.|TRBV9
CASSVGGGINEKLFF
TGTGCCAGCAGCGTAGGGGGGGGGATTAATGAAAAACTGTTTTTT
>few|TRBJ1-4|.|TRBV4-2
CASSQDRSETTNEKLFF
TGTGCCAGCAGCCAAGATCGGTCGGAGACAACTAATGAAAAACTGTTTTTT
>many|TRBJ2-5|TRBD1|TRBV5-1
CASSPGHRQGSQETQYF
TGCGCCAGCAGCCCAGGACATCGACAGGGATCGCAAGAGACCCAGTACTTC
>.|TRBJ2-1|TRBD2|TRBV10-3
CAINLAGGNNEQFF
TGTGCCATCAACCTAGCGGGGGGAAACAATGAGCAGTTCTTC
>.|TRBJ1-5|.|TRBV20-1
CSARARNTNQPQHF
TGCAGTGCTAGGGCCAGAAATACAAATCAGCCCCAGCATTTT
>few|TRBJ1-1|.|TRBV4-1
CASSQDLGHEAFF
TGCGCCAGCAGCCAAGATCTAGGTCATGAAGCTTTCTTT
>few|TRBJ2-5|.|TRBV9
CASSVRWEWETQYF
TGTGCCAGCAGCGTAAGGTGGGAGTGGGAGACCCAGTACTTC
>many|TRBJ1-2|.|TRBV5-1
CASSLASTSYTF
TGCGCCAGCAGCTTGGCCTCGACGAGCTACACCTTC
>.|TRBJ2-3|.|TRBV9
CASNGLGTDTQYF
TGTGCCAGCAATGGGCTGGGCACAGATACGCAGTATTTT
>.|TRBJ2-3|TRBD2|TRBV27
CASRPGLAGVSDTQYF
TGTGCCAGCAGACCAGGACTAGCGGGAGTCTCAGATACGCAGTATTTT
>.|TRBJ2-1|TRBD2|TRBV11-2
CASSASLAGGGSYNEQFF
TGTGCCAGCAGCGCCTCACTAGCGGGAGGGGGCTCCTACAATGAGCAGTTCTTC
>many|TRBJ1-1|.|TRBV12-3/TRBV12-4
CATARQENTEAFF
TGTGCCACCGCAAGACAGGAGAACACTGAAGCTTTCTTT
>.|TRBJ2-3|.|TRBV6-1
CASSEAGLPVDTQYF
TGTGCCAGCAGTGAAGCTGGGCTTCCCGTAGATACGCAGTATTTT
>.|TRBJ2-1|.|TRBV2
CASTQGNEQFF
TGTGCCAGCACACAAGGGAATGAGCAGTTCTTC
>few|TRBJ2-3|.|TRBV4-1
CASSQVEWGDTQYF
TGCGCCAGCAGCCAAGTTGAATGGGGCGATACGCAGTATTTT
>.|TRBJ1-1|.|TRBV6-1
CAAIRIGGSTEAFF
TGTGCCGCCATCCGAATCGGGGGCAGCACTGAAGCTTTCTTT
>few|TRBJ2-5|.|TRBV10-3
CAISVDSGLQETQYF
TGTGCCATCAGTGTGGACTCAGGACTACAAGAGACCCAGTACTTC
>once|TRBJ2-4|.|TRBV6-5
CASSYGELAKNIQYF
TGTGCCAGCAGTTATGGGGAGCTAGCCAAAAACATTCAGTACTTC
>few|TRBJ2-7|.|TRBV5-1
CASSLRQGMREQYF
TGCGCCAGCAGCTTGCGTCAGGGGATGAGAGAGCAGTACTTC
>.|TRBJ2-3|.|TRBV11-2
CASSSKYNPGRLTDTQYF
TGTGCCAGCAGCTCCAAATACAATCCGGGACGCCTCACAGATACGCAGTATTTT
>few|TRBJ1-1|.|TRBV6-1
CASSEPSGPRYTEAFF
TGTGCCAGCAGTGAACCTTCCGGACCAAGATACACTGAAGCTTTCTTT
>few|TRBJ2-7|TRBD1|TRBV11-3
CASSFRDRLYF
TGTGCCAGCAGCTTCCGGGACAGGCTCTACTTC
>.|TRBJ1-6|.|TRBV18
CASSPREDSNSPLHF
TGTGCCAGCTCACCAAGGGAGGATTCTAATTCACCCCTCCACTTT
>.|TRBJ1-2|TRBD1|TRBV4-1
CASSRTIAGTAHLYGYTF
TGCGCCAGCAGCCGCACTATAGCCGGGACAGCTCATCTCTATGGCTACACCTTC
>few|TRBJ2-2|TRBD2|TRBV9
CASSVLAGGDHGELFF
TGTGCCAGCAGCGTACTAGCGGGGGGGGATCACGGGGAGCTGTTTTTT
>.|TRBJ2-1|TRBD2|TRBV4-1
CASSQLGLASNEQFF
TGCGCCAGCAGCCAATTGGGACTAGCGAGCAATGAGCAGTTCTTC
>.|TRBJ1-2|.|TRBV24-1
CATSDPTVHYGYTF
TGTGCCACCAGTGATCCTACAGTTCACTATGGCTACACCTTC
>few|TRBJ2-1|.|TRBV5-6
CASTQGLLNEQFF
TGTGCCAGCACCCAAGGGCTACTCAATGAGCAGTTCTTC
>few|TRBJ1-1|.|TRBV20-1
CSANRGPGVEAFF
TGCAGTGCTAATCGGGGCCCCGGGGTTGAAGCTTTCTTT
>few|TRBJ2-2|.|TRBV5-1
CASSGPKNTGELFF
TGCGCCAGCAGCGGACCCAAGAACACCGGGGAGCTGTTTTTT
>few|TRBJ2-4|.|TRBV19
CASSMGLAKNIQYF
TGTGCCAGTAGTATGGGACTAGCCAAAAACATTCAGTACTTC
>.|TRBJ1-1|TRBD1|TRBV7-9
CASSLDRDRAEAFF
TGTGCCAGCAGCTTAGATCGGGACAGGGCTGAAGCTTTCTTT
>few|TRBJ2-7|.|TRBV5-5
CASSHQSGTASEQYF
TGTGCCAGCAGCCACCAATCCGGGACCGCGAGCGAGCAGTACTTC
>.|TRBJ2-5|TRBD2|TRBV5-1
CASRSSGRLEETQYF
TGCGCCAGCAGGTCTAGCGGGAGGCTTGAAGAGACCCAGTACTTC
>.|TRBJ1-2|.|TRBV6-1
CASSRARTDRGSYGYTF
TGTGCCAGCAGCCGCGCCCGAACCGATAGAGGATCCTATGGCTACACCTTC
>few|TRBJ1-5|TRBD1|TRBV12-3/TRBV12-4
CASSRDRGRRQPQHF
TGTGCCAGCAGTCGGGACAGGGGACGGCGTCAGCCCCAGCATTTT
>few|TRBJ2-3|TRBD2|TRBV20-1
CSASPGTSGSTDTQYF
TGCAGTGCTAGCCCCGGGACTAGCGGTAGCACAGATACGCAGTATTTT
>.|TRBJ2-7|TRBD2|TRBV20-1
CSAIRTSNYEQYF
TGCAGTGCTATCCGGACTAGTAACTACGAGCAGTACTTC
>.|TRBJ2-1|.|TRBV3-1
CASSRLPVLGLHNEQFF
TGTGCCAGCAGCCGCCTCCCGGTTCTAGGACTGCACAATGAGCAGTTCTTC
>.|TRBJ1-2|TRBD1|TRBV6-1
CASHSGGADYGYTF
TGTGCCAGCCATTCAGGGGGCGCGGACTATGGCTACACCTTC
>.|TRBJ2-5|.|TRBV20-1
CSAVGGRQETQYF
TGCAGCGCTGTCGGGGGTCGCCAAGAGACCCAGTACTTC